These T cell receptor beta chains were read from a single sample in a study of T cell repertoires in cytomegalovirus infection. No antigens are known for them. TCRdb reprocessed the reads via MiXCR and lists one record per CDR3 protein. The table has roughly 280,000 distinct CDR3 sequences, approximately 22% seen once. Sequenced here: cultured PBMCs, sampled from culture after CMV antigen stimulation. The receptor source for this set is a human donor in good health (CMV status not recorded). Some clones in this sample may be carry-over from other donors' samples. The CDR3 runs from the conserved cysteine through the conserved F or W. The D gene is left open where the match is weak. Clone size appears in some rows only: once, few, many, or a class for an expanded clone.

j_call v_call clone_size d_call cdr3_aa cdr3_nt
TRBJ1-1 TRBV7-9 NA TRBD1 CASSLGVGTGLMNTEAFF TGTGCCAGCAGCTTAGGTGTAGGGACAGGGCTCATGAACACTGAAGCTTTCTTT
TRBJ1-1 TRBV9 once NA CASSPRGTGFTEAFF TGTGCCAGCAGCCCCCGGGGAACTGGGTTCACTGAAGCTTTCTTT
TRBJ1-5 TRBV6-8 NA TRBD1 CASKPGTGVSNQPQHF TGTGCCAGCAAACCCGGGACAGGGGTTAGCAATCAGCCCCAGCATTTT
TRBJ2-3 TRBV18 few NA CASSPGQGLTDTQYF TGTGCCAGCTCACCAGGGCAGGGTCTGACAGATACGCAGTATTTT
TRBJ2-2 TRBV7-2 NA TRBD2 CASSFPFQREGLYNTGELFF TGTGCCAGCAGCTTTCCGTTCCAGCGGGAGGGCCTATATAACACCGGGGAGCTGTTTTTT
TRBJ1-2 TRBV6-6 NA NA CASSYVGDGYTF TGTGCCAGCAGTTACGTGGGGGACGGCTACACCTTC
TRBJ1-5 TRBV5-5 few NA CASSLEVGTPNQPQHF TGTGCCAGCAGCCTAGAGGTCGGGACACCTAATCAGCCCCAGCATTTT
TRBJ2-1 TRBV19 NA NA CASSIGQLNNEQFF TGTGCCAGTAGTATTGGACAACTCAACAATGAGCAGTTCTTC
TRBJ2-3 TRBV25-1 few NA CASSEWGTIEADTQYF TGTGCCAGCAGTGAATGGGGTACGATAGAGGCAGATACGCAGTATTTT
TRBJ2-7 TRBV7-2 many TRBD2 CASSLSTSLSSYEQYF TGTGCCAGCAGCCTATCGACTAGCCTGAGCTCCTACGAGCAGTACTTC
TRBJ2-7 TRBV19 many TRBD2 CASSPRLAGVGEQYF TGTGCCAGTAGTCCTCGACTAGCGGGAGTGGGCGAGCAGTACTTC
TRBJ1-1 TRBV3-1 few TRBD1 CASSHLWGQGMNTEAFF TGTGCCAGCAGCCATCTCTGGGGACAGGGCATGAACACTGAAGCTTTCTTT
TRBJ1-5 TRBV6-6 few TRBD1 CASSSTGADQPQHF TGTGCCAGCAGTTCGACAGGGGCGGATCAGCCCCAGCATTTT
TRBJ1-4 TRBV27 NA NA CASRLAGRNEKLFF TGTGCCAGCAGACTGGCAGGCCGTAATGAAAAACTGTTTTTT
TRBJ1-1 TRBV7-6 many TRBD1 CASSRGTGLFGTEAFF TGTGCCAGCAGCAGAGGGACAGGGCTTTTCGGCACTGAAGCTTTCTTT
TRBJ2-6 TRBV11-3 few NA CASRAANVLTF TGTGCCAGCAGGGCGGCCAACGTCCTGACTTTC
TRBJ1-3 TRBV6-1 few TRBD1 CASSLRQGLNGNTIYF TGTGCCAGCAGTTTGCGACAGGGGCTAAACGGAAACACCATATATTTT
TRBJ2-5 TRBV7-2 many NA CASSPRTEETQYF TGTGCCAGCAGCCCGCGGACAGAAGAGACCCAGTACTTC
TRBJ1-1 TRBV7-3 many NA CASSLSGGVGRLNTEAFF TGTGCCAGCAGCTTGAGCGGTGGGGTTGGGCGGCTGAACACTGAAGCTTTCTTT
TRBJ2-1 TRBV10-3 NA TRBD2 CAISEPTSGREGNEQFF TGTGCCATCAGTGAGCCGACTAGCGGGAGGGAAGGCAATGAGCAGTTCTTC
TRBJ2-3 TRBV6-1 NA NA CASSYSYPPQRGTDTQYF TGTGCCAGCAGCTATTCCTACCCGCCCCAGCGAGGCACAGATACGCAGTATTTT
TRBJ1-2 TRBV19 NA NA CASSIKASAYMLNYGYTF TGTGCCAGTAGTATAAAGGCGTCAGCCTACATGCTTAACTATGGCTACACCTTC
TRBJ2-3 TRBV11-2 NA TRBD2 CASSPPGLVGSTDTQYF TGTGCCAGCAGCCCCCCCGGACTAGTGGGAAGCACAGATACGCAGTATTTT
TRBJ2-7 TRBV5-1 NA TRBD2 CASSLFGSSGSSYEQYF TGCGCCAGCAGCTTGTTCGGGTCTAGCGGCAGCTCCTACGAGCAGTACTTC
TRBJ2-7 TRBV7-2 NA TRBD2 CATLELAGIEQYF TGTGCCACCTTGGAACTAGCGGGAATCGAGCAGTACTTC
TRBJ2-7 TRBV28 few TRBD2 CASSGGVSYEQYF TGTGCCAGCAGCGGGGGGGTCTCCTACGAGCAGTACTTC
TRBJ1-5 TRBV6-2/TRBV6-3 few TRBD1 CASSYGTGVVGQPQHF TGTGCCAGCAGTTATGGGACAGGGGTTGTTGGTCAGCCCCAGCATTTT
TRBJ2-1 TRBV5-1 NA TRBD1 CASSGTGSSSYNEQFF TGCGCCAGCAGCGGGACAGGGTCCAGCTCCTACAATGAGCAGTTCTTC
TRBJ1-2 TRBV12-3/TRBV12-4 NA NA CASSSQNYDGYTF TGTGCCAGCAGTTCACAAAACTATGATGGCTACACCTTC
TRBJ2-1 TRBV15 NA TRBD1 CATSRNRDSSYNEQFF TGTGCCACCAGCAGAAACCGGGACAGCTCCTACAATGAGCAGTTCTTC
TRBJ1-6 TRBV12-3/TRBV12-4 many NA CASSLHNSPLHF TGTGCCAGCAGCCTACATAATTCACCCCTCCACTTT
TRBJ2-3 TRBV27 NA NA CASSSTTRTDTQYF TGTGCCAGCAGTTCGACCACGCGCACAGATACGCAGTATTTT
TRBJ1-1 TRBV7-9 NA NA CASSLVSHGDTEAFF TGTGCCAGCAGCTTAGTGTCCCACGGGGACACTGAAGCTTTCTTT
TRBJ2-7 TRBV6-5 few NA CASSYQRTYEQYF TGTGCCAGCAGTTACCAGAGGACCTACGAGCAGTACTTC